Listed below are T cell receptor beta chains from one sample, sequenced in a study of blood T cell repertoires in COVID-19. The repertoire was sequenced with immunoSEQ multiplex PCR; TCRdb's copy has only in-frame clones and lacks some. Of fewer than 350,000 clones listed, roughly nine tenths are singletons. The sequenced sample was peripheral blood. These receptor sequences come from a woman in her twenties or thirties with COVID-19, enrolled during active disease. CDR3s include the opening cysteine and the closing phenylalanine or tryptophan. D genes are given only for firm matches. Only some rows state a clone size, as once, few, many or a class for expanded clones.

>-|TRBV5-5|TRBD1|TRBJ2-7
CASSLGDSPFYEQYF
TGTGCCAGCAGCCTAGGGGACAGCCCTTTCTACGAGCAGTACTTC
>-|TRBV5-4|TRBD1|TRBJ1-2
CASSSGQGVFYGYTF
TGTGCCAGCAGCTCGGGACAGGGGGTTTTCTATGGCTACACCTTC
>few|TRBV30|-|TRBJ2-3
CAWSGGWADTQYF
TGTGCCTGGAGCGGGGGATGGGCAGATACGCAGTATTTT
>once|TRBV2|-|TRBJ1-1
CASSLGGGGNTEAFF
TGTGCCAGCAGTCTTGGGGGGGGCGGGAACACTGAAGCTTTCTTT
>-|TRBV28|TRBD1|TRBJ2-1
CASSSRTGGAFNEQFF
TGTGCCAGCAGTTCAAGGACAGGGGGCGCATTCAATGAGCAGTTCTTC
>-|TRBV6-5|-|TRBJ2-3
CASNSMPRSTDTQYF
TGTGCCAGCAACTCCATGCCTCGGAGCACAGATACGCAGTATTTT
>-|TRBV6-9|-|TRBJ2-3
CASSSFGGDTQYF
TGTGCCAGCAGTTCCTTTGGGGGGGATACGCAGTATTTT
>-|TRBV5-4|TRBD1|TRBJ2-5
CASSYGGLNRGIGETQYF
TGTGCCAGCAGCTATGGAGGACTGAACAGGGGGATCGGGGAGACCCAGTACTTC
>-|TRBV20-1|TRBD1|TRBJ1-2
CSASGDSPFYGYTF
TGCAGTGCTAGTGGGGACAGTCCTTTCTATGGCTACACCTTC
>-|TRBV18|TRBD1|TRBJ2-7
CASSPRDSLPYEQYF
TGTGCCAGCTCACCTCGGGACAGCCTTCCCTACGAGCAGTACTTC
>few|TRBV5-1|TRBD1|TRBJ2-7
CASSWGQGYEQYF
TGCGCCAGCAGCTGGGGACAGGGCTACGAGCAGTACTTC
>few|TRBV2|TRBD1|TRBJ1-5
CASSVDRGKNQPQHF
TGTGCCAGCAGCGTGGACAGGGGGAAAAATCAGCCCCAGCATTTT
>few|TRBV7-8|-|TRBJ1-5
CASRRGSPGGPQPQHF
TGTGCCAGCAGACGAGGTTCACCCGGAGGGCCGCAGCCCCAGCATTTT
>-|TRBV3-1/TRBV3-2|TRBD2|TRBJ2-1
CASSQGLADSYNEQFF
TGTGCCAGCAGCCAAGGCCTAGCGGACTCCTACAATGAGCAGTTCTTC
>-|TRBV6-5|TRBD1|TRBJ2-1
CASTIDRGKYNEQFF
TGTGCCAGCACCATCGACAGGGGCAAATACAATGAGCAGTTCTTC
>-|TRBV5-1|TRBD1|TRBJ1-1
CASSPTGMNTEAFF
TGCGCCAGCAGCCCGACAGGGATGAACACTGAAGCTTTCTTT
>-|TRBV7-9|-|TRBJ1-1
CASSLGLMNTEAFF
TGTGCCAGCAGCTTAGGGCTCATGAACACTGAAGCTTTCTTT
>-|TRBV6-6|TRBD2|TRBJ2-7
CASSLGTSGGLTYEQYF
TGTGCCAGCAGTCTGGGGACTAGCGGGGGGTTAACCTACGAGCAGTACTTC
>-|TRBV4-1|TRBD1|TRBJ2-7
CASSFDRGGYEQYF
TGCGCCAGCAGTTTCGACAGGGGGGGCTACGAGCAGTACTTC